This T cell receptor beta chain was identified in a study of neurological immune-mediated disorders. The sample holds many counts of this clonotype. The CDR3 length is 15 residues. Trimming at V came to 3 bases and at J to 7 bases, leaving 6 bases not matched to a gene. Germline V gene sequence: CDR1 DFQATT, CDR2 SNEGSKA (reference sequence). Unsorted libraries were generated from 2 million PBMCs. These cells had been stored in RNAlater at -80 C. The cDNA came from 5'RACE, which used 10-nucleotide random UMIs. From the 5' RACE reads, TCRdb called clonotypes with MiXCR, one entry per CDR3 protein. The table has roughly 24,000 distinct CDR3 sequences, about 13% seen once.

The source is a woman aged 55-75 years with HTLV-1-associated myelopathy (HAM/TSP). The sequenced sample was PBMCs. The chain employs TRBV20-1 and TRBJ1-6; 10 positions match TRBD1. The CDR3 DNA is TGCAGTGCTAGTTATGGGGGACAGGGGAATTCACCCCTCCACTTT. It is translated as CSASYGGQGNSPLHF.